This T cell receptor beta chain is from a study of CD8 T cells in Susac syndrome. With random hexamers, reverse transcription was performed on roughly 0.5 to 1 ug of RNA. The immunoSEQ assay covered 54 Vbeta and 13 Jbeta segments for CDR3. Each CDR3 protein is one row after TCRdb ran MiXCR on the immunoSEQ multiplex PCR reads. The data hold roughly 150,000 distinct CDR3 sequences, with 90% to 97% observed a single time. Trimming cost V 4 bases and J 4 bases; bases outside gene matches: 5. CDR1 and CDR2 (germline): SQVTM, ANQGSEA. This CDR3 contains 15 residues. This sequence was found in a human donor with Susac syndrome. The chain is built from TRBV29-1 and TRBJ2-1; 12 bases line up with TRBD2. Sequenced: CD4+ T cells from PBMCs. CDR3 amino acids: CSVGLAGGLYNEQFF. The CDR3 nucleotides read TGCAGCGTTGGTCTAGCGGGAGGGTTATACAATGAGCAGTTCTTC.